This passage covers 30 T cell receptor beta chains from one sample sequenced in a study of blood T cell repertoires in COVID-19. Some clones are missing from TCRdb's copy, which holds only in-frame ones; the method was immunoSEQ multiplex PCR. The data hold about 140,000 clones, with approximately 88% observed a single time. Sequenced material: peripheral blood. The receptor source for this set is a man between 60 and 75 years old with active or convalescent COVID-19.

The J gene is TRBJ2-5, the V gene TRBV7-2; possible D gene TRBD2, 6 bases. Germline-derived CDR1 and CDR2 are SGHTA and FQGNSA. The CDR3 length is 15 residues. Trimming stripped 6 bases from V and 1 base from J, with 15 bases between. The CDR3, as DNA: TGTGCCAGCAGTTCGAATGGAGGGAGCCAAGAGACCCAGTACTTC. It yields the protein CASSSNGGSQETQYF.

The J gene is TRBJ2-6, the V gene TRBV28; tentative D call: TRBD2 (6 bases). CDR3 length: 15 amino acids. The germline V gene has CDR1 MDHEN and CDR2 SYDVKM. The V gene lost 8 bases and the J gene lost 2 bases, with 13 bases spanning the gap. CDR3 loop: CASRKDYPGANVLTF. CDR3 nucleotide sequence: TGTGCCAGCCGGAAGGACTACCCTGGGGCCAACGTCCTGACTTTC.

The rearrangement links TRBV10-1 to TRBJ2-1; weak D call: TRBD2 (5 bases). This CDR3 region has 14 residues. V was cut by 5 bases and J by 9 bases, with 17 bases left in between. CDR1 is WNHNN and CDR2 is SYGVQD in the germline V gene (reference sequence). The CDR3 loop is CASSLERGFSEQFF. DNA for the CDR3: TGCGCCAGCAGTCTAGAGAGAGGGTTTTCTGAGCAGTTCTTC.

The rearrangement links TRBV13 to TRBJ2-1; 8 bases are shared with TRBD1. J lost 4 bases, V lost 7 bases, and 9 bases had no gene match. The CDR3 is 15 residues long. CDR1 is PRHDT and CDR2 is FYEKMQ in the germline V gene (reference sequence). CDR3 nucleotide sequence: TGTGCCAGCACCCTCGGACAGGGTGGGTACAATGAGCAGTTCTTC. It encodes CASTLGQGGYNEQFF. Full variable domain (outside the CDR3, taken from reference TRBV13 and TRBJ2-1): AAGVIQSPRHLIKEKRETATLKCYPIPRHDTVYWYQQGPGQDPQFLISFYEKMQSDKGSIPDRFSAQQFSDYHSELNMSSLELGDSALYFCASTLGQGGYNEQFFGPGTRLTVL.

The chain is built from TRBV5-1 and TRBJ2-1; 10 nucleotides agree with TRBD2. The V gene's germline CDR1 is SGHRS and CDR2 YFSETQ. The CDR3 runs to 16 residues. The ends lost 0 bases at V and 8 bases at J; junction bases unmatched: 8. In DNA, the CDR3 is TGCGCCAGCAGCTTGGGTGGAACTAGCGGGGTGGATGAGCAGTTCTTC. Translated: CASSLGGTSGVDEQFF.

J is TRBJ2-3 and V is TRBV28; TRBD2 agrees at 7 bases. After removal of 2 bases from V and 1 base from J, the junction contained 3 bases not matched to a gene. The CDR3 is 15 amino acids. Per germline, CDR1 MDHEN and CDR2 SYDVKM. The chain's CDR3 is CASSLSGRGTDTQYF. In DNA form, the CDR3 reads TGTGCCAGCAGTTTAAGTGGGAGGGGCACAGATACGCAGTATTTT.

CDR3 DNA sequence: TGTGCCAGTAGTAGGATTCGGGCAGACAGGGGGAAGGAAAAACTGTTTTTT. Amino acid sequence: CASSRIRADRGKEKLFF. The chain couples TRBV19 to TRBJ1-4; 9 nucleotides align to TRBD1. There are 17 residues in the CDR3. The ends lost 4 bases at V and 8 bases at J; junction bases unmatched: 14. CDR1 and CDR2 from the germline V gene are LNHDA and SQIVND (reference sequence).

The J gene is TRBJ2-6, the V gene TRBV6-5; the D gene is possibly TRBD1 (6 bases). V dropped 7 bases and J dropped 0 bases, with 10 bases sitting between them. The CDR3 covers 15 residues. Per germline, CDR1 MNHEY and CDR2 SVGAGI. CDR3 in DNA: TGTGCCAGCAACCCAGGGGTCTCTGGGGCCAACGTCCTGACTTTC. Translation gives CASNPGVSGANVLTF.

Remarks on this clone: The identical CDR3 is also encoded by other nucleotide sequences in the sample. The J gene is TRBJ2-7, the V gene TRBV5-1; 9 bases agree with TRBD1. V lost 3 bases and J lost 3; bases outside the gene matches: 4. From germline, CDR1 is SGHRS and CDR2 YFSETQ. The CDR3 consists of 14 residues. CDR3 sequence (DNA): TGCGCCAGCAGCTCGGGACAGGGTGGCTACGAGCAGTACTTC. This encodes CASSSGQGGYEQYF. The full variable domain, with the rest looked up from reference TRBV5-1 and TRBJ2-7, is KAGVTQTPRYLIKTRGQQVTLSCSPISGHRSVSWYQQTPGQGLQFLFEYFSETQRNKGNFPGRFSGRQFSNSRSEMNVSTLELGDSALYLCASSSGQGGYEQYFGPGTRLTVT.

The chain combines TRBV27 with TRBJ2-5, with TRBD2 matching over 9 bases. The trim removed 5 bases at V and 1 base at J, leaving 8 bases unmatched. Germline assignment: CDR1 MNHEY and CDR2 SMNVEV (reference sequence). There are 16 residues in the CDR3. Here the CDR3 DNA reads TGTGCCAGCAGTGGGAGGACTAGCGCTGGCCAAGAGACCCAGTACTTC. Protein sequence: CASSGRTSAGQETQYF.

The CDR3 DNA reads as TGTGCCAGCAGCACCCAGACAGGGGCGGGGGAGACCCAGTACTTC. Amino acid sequence: CASSTQTGAGETQYF. V and J are TRBV11-3 and TRBJ2-5, with TRBD1 matching over 8 bases. There are 15 residues in the CDR3. V shed 5 bases and J 5 bases; nucleotides not matched to a gene: 10. In germline, CDR1 is SGHNT, CDR2 YENEEA.

This chain uses TRBV28 with TRBJ2-7; weak D call: TRBD1 (8 bases). Germline CDR1 MDHEN, CDR2 SYDVKM. This CDR3 comprises 15 residues. Trimming removed 5 bases from V and 2 bases from J, with 16 bases in between. This CDR3 is CASSENRGGTYEQYF. In DNA, the CDR3 is TGTGCCAGCAGTGAAAACAGGGGGGGGACCTACGAGCAGTACTTC.

The sample holds one count of this clone. The rearrangement links TRBV27 to TRBJ1-4, with D maybe TRBD1 (5 bases). V was clipped by 2 bases and J by 8 bases, with 21 bases between them. Germline V gene data show CDR1 as MNHEY and CDR2 as SMNVEV (reference sequence). The CDR3 is made up of 17 amino acids. In nucleotides, the CDR3 is TGTGCCAGCAGTTTAAGTGGCCTCCGGAGGGGACGAGAAAAACTGTTTTTT. Residues: CASSLSGLRRGREKLFF.

The chain combines TRBV7-9 with TRBJ1-1; the match to TRBD1 covers 8 bases. V lost 4 bases and J lost 5; bases outside the gene matches: 6. Germline loops: CDR1 SEHNR, CDR2 FQNEAQ (reference sequence). The CDR3 covers 14 residues. CDR3 sequence (DNA): TGTGCCAGCAGCTCCCGGACAGGGAGGACTGAAGCTTTCTTT. It translates to CASSSRTGRTEAFF.

CDR3 region: CASSPLRARETQYF. CDR3 nucleotides: TGTGCCAGCAGCCCCCTCAGGGCTCGAGAGACCCAGTACTTC. The chain uses TRBV5-6 and TRBJ2-5; D possibly corresponds to TRBD1 (5 bases). V lost 4 bases to trimming and J lost 4 bases, with 14 bases between them. Germline V gene data show CDR1 as SGHDT and CDR2 as YYEEEE. The CDR3 totals 14 residues.

This chain connects TRBV10-3 to TRBJ1-1; maybe TRBD1 (6 bases). The CDR3 has 16 amino acids. The V end was cut by 6 bases, the J end by 1 base, with 18 bases between. Germline-derived CDR1 and CDR2 are ENHRY and SYGVKD. CDR3 in DNA: TGTGCCATCAGAAGCCCAGTTGGACAGACGAACACTGAAGCTTTCTTT. Translation: CAIRSPVGQTNTEAFF.

The CDR3 sequence is CASTQGSNQPQHF. As DNA, the CDR3 is TGTGCCAGCACGCAGGGCAGCAATCAGCCCCAGCATTTT. V usage is TRBV6-1 and J usage is TRBJ1-5; TRBD1 is a possible D gene (5 bases). This CDR3 spans 13 amino acids. The V end was cut by 7 bases, the J end by 1 base, with 8 bases between. From germline, CDR1 is MNHNS and CDR2 SASEGT.

In this sample, this clone turned up once. CDR3 sequence (DNA): TGTGCCAGCAGCGTAGACAGGGTAAGGGCGGATACGCAGTATTTT. The encoded protein is CASSVDRVRADTQYF. The V gene is TRBV9, the J gene TRBJ2-3; TRBD1 is a possible D gene (6 bases). This CDR3 is 15 amino acids long. Germline CDR1 SGDLS, CDR2 YYNGEE. Trimming pared 0 bases from V and 6 bases from J, leaving 14 bases between. The complete variable domain, with remaining parts taken from reference TRBV9 and TRBJ2-3, reads DSGVTQTPKHLITATGQRVTLRCSPRSGDLSVYWYQQSLDQGLQFLIQYYNGEERAKGNILERFSAQQFPDLHSELNLSSLELGDSALYFCASSVDRVRADTQYFGPGTRLTVL.

The sample holds a few counts of this clone. This rearrangement joins TRBV2 to TRBJ1-1, with 7 bases identical to TRBD1. The CDR3 totals 13 residues. Germline CDR1 reads SNHLY; CDR2 reads FYNNEI. Germline trimming cut 7 bases from V and 3 bases from J; bases unmatched to any gene: 5. CDR3 nucleotide sequence: TGTGCCAGCAAAGGACAGGTGGACACTGAAGCTTTCTTT. Translated, it gives CASKGQVDTEAFF. Full variable domain (rest looked up from reference TRBV2 and TRBJ1-1): EPEVTQTPSHQVTQMGQEVILRCVPISNHLYFYWYRQILGQKVEFLVSFYNNEISEKSEIFDDQFSVERPDGSNFTLKIRSTKLEDSAMYFCASKGQVDTEAFFGQGTRLTVV.

The genes are TRBV25-1 and TRBJ1-2; 7 bases agree with TRBD1. The CDR3 covers 12 residues. Trimming cost V 6 bases and J 4 bases; bases outside gene matches: 2. CDR1 and CDR2 (germline): MGHDK, SYGVNS. The CDR3 sequence is CASRQGRYGYTF. CDR3 coding DNA: TGTGCCAGCAGACAGGGGCGCTATGGCTACACCTTC.

The J gene is TRBJ2-5, the V gene TRBV18, with D perhaps TRBD1 (6 bases). The germline V and J ends were trimmed by 3 bases and 4 bases, with 18 bases remaining between them. There are 16 residues in the CDR3. In germline, CDR1 is KGHSH, CDR2 LQKENI. The CDR3 region is CASSPPGQRRRETQYF. Here the CDR3 DNA reads TGTGCCAGCTCACCGCCTGGACAGAGAAGGCGAGAGACCCAGTACTTC.

This sequence joins TRBV6-5 and TRBJ1-6, with D perhaps matching TRBD1 (6 bases). V was cut by 6 bases and J by 8 bases, with 17 bases left in between. The CDR3 is 15 residues long. Germline V gene sequence: CDR1 MNHEY, CDR2 SVGAGI. The DNA for the CDR3 is TGTGCCAGCAGGGGTGCAGGGGCATTAGATTCACCCCTCCACTTT. Protein sequence: CASRGAGALDSPLHF.

This clone was counted between two and nine times. As DNA, the CDR3 is TGTGCCAGCAGCCCCCGTGAGGGCAGACAGCCCCAGCATTTT. It encodes CASSPREGRQPQHF. V is TRBV7-2 and J is TRBJ1-5, with D unresolved. Germline CDR1 is SGHTA and CDR2 is FQGNSA. The CDR3 contains 14 residues. V lost 5 bases and J lost 7, with 15 bases in between.

The sample holds one count of this clone. Here the CDR3 DNA reads TGTGCCAGCAGCTTCGGACTAGCGGGAGCCAACACCGGGGAGCTGTTTTTT. It codes for CASSFGLAGANTGELFF. V gene TRBV11-2 combines with J gene TRBJ2-2; 13 nucleotides align to TRBD2. The CDR3 consists of 17 residues. Per the germline V gene, CDR1 is SGHAT and CDR2 is FQNNGV. Trimming at V came to 3 bases and at J to 2 bases, leaving 3 bases not matched to a gene.

This clone was detected a few times. The V gene is TRBV5-8, the J gene TRBJ2-1; the D is unclear. CDR1 and CDR2 (germline): SGHTS, YDEGEE. V was cut by 0 bases and J by 8 bases, with 9 bases left in between. This CDR3 has 13 amino acids. The DNA for the CDR3 is TGTGCCAGCAGCTTGGGGGCCAGGTATGAGCAGTTCTTC. Protein sequence: CASSLGARYEQFF.

The rearrangement uses TRBV3-1 (or the pseudogene TRBV3-2) and TRBJ2-5, with no clear D. Germline values: CDR1 LGHDT, CDR2 YNNKEL (reference sequence). The CDR3 loop spans 12 amino acids. V was trimmed by 4 bases and J by 5 bases, leaving 8 bases between them. The CDR3 nucleotides read TGTGCCAGCAGCCGCCAGTTGGAGACCCAGTACTTC. Translating it yields CASSRQLETQYF.

This clone was detected only a few times. The gene calls are TRBV27 and TRBJ2-7; 8 bases fit TRBD1. CDR3 size: 15 residues. Germline CDR1 MNHEY, CDR2 SMNVEV (reference sequence). The J segment lost 0 bases and the V segment lost 3 bases, leaving 4 bases of the junction unmatched. DNA for the CDR3: TGTGCCAGCAGTTTCCGGACAGGGCACTCCTACGAGCAGTACTTC. Protein product: CASSFRTGHSYEQYF.

This clone was seen only a few times. The chain links TRBV6-5 to TRBJ1-5, with D hard to call. Trimming removed 8 bases at V and 2 bases at J, with 16 bases between. CDR3 length: 15 amino acids. Germline V gene lookup returns CDR1 MNHEY and CDR2 SVGAGI. The CDR3 reads CASWTGSTGNQPQHF. The CDR3 DNA reads TGTGCCAGCTGGACGGGGTCGACGGGCAATCAGCCCCAGCATTTT.

The chain employs TRBV7-2 and TRBJ2-4; 8 bases agree with TRBD1. This CDR3 has 16 amino acids. Trimming took 3 bases from V and 7 from J; bases not matched to a gene: 11. Germline loops: CDR1 SGHTA, CDR2 FQGNSA. CDR3 loop: CASSFAWTGRGNIQYF. In DNA form, the CDR3 reads TGTGCCAGCAGCTTCGCTTGGACAGGGAGAGGGAACATTCAGTACTTC.

The chain joins TRBV5-6 to TRBJ1-1, with D possibly TRBD1 on 5 matching bases. There are 14 residues in the CDR3. V gave up 4 bases and J gave up 6 bases, with 16 bases separating them. CDR1 and CDR2 (germline): SGHDT, YYEEEE. CDR3 coding DNA: TGTGCCAGCAGCCGAGTACAGGTTAACTCTGAAGCTTTCTTT. It translates to CASSRVQVNSEAFF.